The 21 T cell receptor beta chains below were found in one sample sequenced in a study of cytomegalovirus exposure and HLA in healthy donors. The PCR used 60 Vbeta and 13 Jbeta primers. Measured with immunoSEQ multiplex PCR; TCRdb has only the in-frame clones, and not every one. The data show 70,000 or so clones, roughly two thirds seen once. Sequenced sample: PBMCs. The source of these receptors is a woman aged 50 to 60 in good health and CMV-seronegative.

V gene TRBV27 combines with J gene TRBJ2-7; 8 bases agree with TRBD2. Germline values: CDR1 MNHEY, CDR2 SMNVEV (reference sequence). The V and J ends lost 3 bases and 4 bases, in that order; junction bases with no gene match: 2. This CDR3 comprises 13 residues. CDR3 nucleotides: TGTGCCAGCAGTTTCCGCGGGGGGTACGAGCAGTACTTC. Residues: CASSFRGGYEQYF.

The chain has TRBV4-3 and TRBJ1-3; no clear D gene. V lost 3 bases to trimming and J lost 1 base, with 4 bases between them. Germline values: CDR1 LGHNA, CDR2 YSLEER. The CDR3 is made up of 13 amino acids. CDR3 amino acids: CASSQRSGNTIYF. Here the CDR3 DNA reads TGCGCCAGCAGCCAGAGGTCTGGAAACACCATATATTTT.

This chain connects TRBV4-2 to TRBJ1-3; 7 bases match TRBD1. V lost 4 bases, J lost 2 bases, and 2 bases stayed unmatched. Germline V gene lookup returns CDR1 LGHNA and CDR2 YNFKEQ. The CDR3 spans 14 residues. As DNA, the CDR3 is TGTGCCAGCAGCCCCGACAGGGCTGGAAACACCATATATTTT. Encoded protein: CASSPDRAGNTIYF.

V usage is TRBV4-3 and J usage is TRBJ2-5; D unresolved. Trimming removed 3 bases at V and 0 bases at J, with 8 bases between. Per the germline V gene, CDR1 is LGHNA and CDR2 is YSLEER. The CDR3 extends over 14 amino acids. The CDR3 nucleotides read TGCGCCAGCAGCCACGACTCCTACCAAGAGACCCAGTACTTC. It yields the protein CASSHDSYQETQYF.

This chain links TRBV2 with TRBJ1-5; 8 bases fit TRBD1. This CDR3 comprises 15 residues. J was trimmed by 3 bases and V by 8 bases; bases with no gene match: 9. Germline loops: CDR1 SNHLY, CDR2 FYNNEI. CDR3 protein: CASAPTGAFNQPQHF. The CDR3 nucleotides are TGTGCCAGCGCACCGACAGGGGCCTTCAATCAGCCCCAGCATTTT.

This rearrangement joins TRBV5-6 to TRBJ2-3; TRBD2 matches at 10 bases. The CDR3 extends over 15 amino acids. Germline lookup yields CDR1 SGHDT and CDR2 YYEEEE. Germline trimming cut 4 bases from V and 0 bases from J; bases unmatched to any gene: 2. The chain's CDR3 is CASSTTSGSTDTQYF. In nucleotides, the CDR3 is TGTGCCAGCAGCACGACTAGCGGGAGCACAGATACGCAGTATTTT. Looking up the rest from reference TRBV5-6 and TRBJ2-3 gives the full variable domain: DAGVTQSPTHLIKTRGQQVTLRCSPKSGHDTVSWYQQALGQGPQFIFQYYEEEERQRGNFPDRFSGHQFPNYSSELNVNALLLGDSALYLCASSTTSGSTDTQYFGPGTRLTVL.

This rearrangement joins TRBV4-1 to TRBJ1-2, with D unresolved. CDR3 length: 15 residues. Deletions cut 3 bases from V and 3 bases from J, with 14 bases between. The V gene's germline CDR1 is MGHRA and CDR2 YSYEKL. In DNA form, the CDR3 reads TGCGCCAGCAGCCAGGAAAAGCGAGGATACTATGGCTACACCTTC. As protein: CASSQEKRGYYGYTF.

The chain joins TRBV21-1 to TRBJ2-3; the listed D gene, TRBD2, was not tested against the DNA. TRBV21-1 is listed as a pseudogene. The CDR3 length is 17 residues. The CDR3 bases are TGTGTCAGCAGCAGACCCGGGACTAGCGGGCGTCCAGATACGCAGTATTTT. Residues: CVSSRPGTSGRPDTQYF.

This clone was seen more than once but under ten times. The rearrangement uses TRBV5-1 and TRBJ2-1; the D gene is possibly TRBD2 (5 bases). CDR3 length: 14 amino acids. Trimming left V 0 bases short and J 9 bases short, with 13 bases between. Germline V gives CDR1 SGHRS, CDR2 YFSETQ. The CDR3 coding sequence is TGCGCCAGCAGCTTGGGGACTGGACTGGGTGAGCAGTTCTTC. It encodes CASSLGTGLGEQFF.

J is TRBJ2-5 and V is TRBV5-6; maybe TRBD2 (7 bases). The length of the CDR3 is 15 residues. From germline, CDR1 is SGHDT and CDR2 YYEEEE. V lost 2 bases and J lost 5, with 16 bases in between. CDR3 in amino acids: CASSFWGGGGETQYF. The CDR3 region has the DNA TGTGCCAGCAGCTTCTGGGGAGGGGGTGGGGAGACCCAGTACTTC.

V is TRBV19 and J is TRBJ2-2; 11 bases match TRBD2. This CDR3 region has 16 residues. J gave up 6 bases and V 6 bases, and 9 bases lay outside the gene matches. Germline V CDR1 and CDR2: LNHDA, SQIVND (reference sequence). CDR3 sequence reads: CASSGSGRAAAGELFF. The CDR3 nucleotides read TGTGCCAGTAGCGGTAGCGGGAGGGCCGCTGCCGGGGAGCTGTTTTTT.

CDR3 sequence (DNA): TGTGCCAGCAGTTTCCGGACTATAAACTATGGCTACACCTTC. It yields the protein CASSFRTINYGYTF. The V gene is TRBV28, the J gene TRBJ1-2, with D unresolved. The germline V gene has CDR1 MDHEN and CDR2 SYDVKM. Trimming took 3 bases from V and 2 from J, leaving 10 bases between them. The CDR3 extends over 14 amino acids.

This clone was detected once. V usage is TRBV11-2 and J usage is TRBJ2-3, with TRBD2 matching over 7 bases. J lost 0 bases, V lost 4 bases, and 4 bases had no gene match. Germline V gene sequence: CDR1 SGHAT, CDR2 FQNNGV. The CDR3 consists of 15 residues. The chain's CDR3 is CASSWGGTSTDTQYF. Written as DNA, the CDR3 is TGTGCCAGCAGCTGGGGGGGTACTAGCACAGATACGCAGTATTTT.

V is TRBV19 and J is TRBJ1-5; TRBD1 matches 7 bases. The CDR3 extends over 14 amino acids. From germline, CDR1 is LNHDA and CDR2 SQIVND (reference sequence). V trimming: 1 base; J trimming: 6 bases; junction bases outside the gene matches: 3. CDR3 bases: TGTGCCAGTAGTATAGCAAGGGGGCGTCAGCCCCAGCATTTT. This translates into CASSIARGRQPQHF.

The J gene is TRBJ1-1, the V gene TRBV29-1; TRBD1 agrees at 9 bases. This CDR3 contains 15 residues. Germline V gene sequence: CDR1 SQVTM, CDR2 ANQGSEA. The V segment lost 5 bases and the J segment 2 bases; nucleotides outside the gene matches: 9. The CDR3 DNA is TGCAGCGTTTCTGGACAGGGGCGAATCAACACTGAAGCTTTCTTT. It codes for CSVSGQGRINTEAFF. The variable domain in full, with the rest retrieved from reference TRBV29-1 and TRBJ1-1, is SAVISQKPSRDICQRGTSLTIQCQVDSQVTMMFWYRQQPGQSLTLIATANQGSEATYESGFVIDKFPISRPNLTFSTLTVSNMSPEDSSIYLCSVSGQGRINTEAFFGQGTRLTVV.

The CDR3 is CASSLTGSGEQYF. The CDR3 coding sequence is TGCGCCAGCAGCTTGACCGGGTCGGGGGAGCAGTACTTC. The chain employs TRBV5-1 and TRBJ2-7, with a weak D call TRBD2 (5 bases). CDR1 is SGHRS and CDR2 is YFSETQ in the germline V gene. This CDR3 is built from 13 residues. V was trimmed by 1 base and J by 7 bases, leaving 12 bases between them.

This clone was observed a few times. The CDR3: CASSEARQTLYEQYF. The CDR3 nucleotides are TGTGCCAGCAGTGAAGCAAGACAGACACTCTACGAGCAGTACTTC. The rearrangement links TRBV6-1 to TRBJ2-7; possibly TRBD1 for D (5 bases). V lost 0 bases and J 3 bases, leaving 12 bases between the germline ends. From germline, CDR1 is MNHNS and CDR2 SASEGT. The CDR3 is made up of 15 amino acids.

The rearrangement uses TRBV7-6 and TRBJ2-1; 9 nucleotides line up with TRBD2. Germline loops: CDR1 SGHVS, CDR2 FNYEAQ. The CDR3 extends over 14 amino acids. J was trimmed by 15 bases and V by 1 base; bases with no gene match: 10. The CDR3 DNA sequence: TGTGCCAGCAGCTTAGTGGCGGGAGGGCCCGAGGGGTTCTTC. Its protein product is CASSLVAGGPEGFF. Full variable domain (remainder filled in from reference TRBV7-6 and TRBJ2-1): GAGVSQSPRYKVTKRGQDVALRCDPISGHVSLYWYRQALGQGPEFLTYFNYEAQQDKSGLPNDRFSAERPEGSISTLTIQRTEQRDSAMYRCASSLVAGGPEGFFGPGTRLTVL.

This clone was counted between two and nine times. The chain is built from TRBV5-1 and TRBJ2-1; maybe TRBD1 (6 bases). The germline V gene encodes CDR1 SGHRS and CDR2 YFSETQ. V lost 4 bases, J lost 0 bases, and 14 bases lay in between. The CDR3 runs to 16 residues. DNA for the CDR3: TGCGCCAGCAGCACCGGGACACAGAGCTCCTACAATGAGCAGTTCTTC. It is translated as CASSTGTQSSYNEQFF.

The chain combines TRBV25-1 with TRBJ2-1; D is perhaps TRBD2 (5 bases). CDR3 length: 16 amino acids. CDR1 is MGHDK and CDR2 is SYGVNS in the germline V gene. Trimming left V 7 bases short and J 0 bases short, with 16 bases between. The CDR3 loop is CASKSSDGNSYNEQFF. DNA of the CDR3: TGTGCCAGCAAGAGTTCGGACGGGAACTCCTACAATGAGCAGTTCTTC.

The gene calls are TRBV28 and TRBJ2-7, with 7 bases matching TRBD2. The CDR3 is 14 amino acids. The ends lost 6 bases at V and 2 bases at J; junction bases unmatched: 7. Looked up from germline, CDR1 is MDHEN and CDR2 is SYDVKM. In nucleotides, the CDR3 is TGTGCCAGCAGAGGGAGCGGGGAGACCTACGAGCAGTACTTC. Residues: CASRGSGETYEQYF.